This TCR beta chain came from a study of T cell repertoires in ileal Crohn's disease. Study-level background: The M6 sample came from neoterminal ileum during colonoscopy after surgery.

Each sample's TCRB immunosequencing used 500 to 550 nanograms of biopsy DNA. Produced via immunoSEQ multiplex PCR; TCRdb's table is partial and in-frame only. The sample records 7,400 or so clones, approximately 70% being singletons. Time point here: neoterminal ileum biopsy at postoperative endoscopy, about 6 months after surgery. This CDR3 comprises 15 residues. V lost 0 bases to trimming and J lost 5 bases, with 10 bases between them. From germline, CDR1 is LGHNA and CDR2 YSLEER. General study findings and limits: Endoscopic recurrence occurred in every patient whose clonality exceeded 26.8%.

Of note for this clone: Its specificity is not known.

Sequenced input: ileal tissue. The clonotype comes from an adult with Crohn's disease. The V gene is TRBV4-3, the J gene TRBJ2-2; a possible D gene is TRBD2 (6 bases). The CDR3 region is CASSQDRLATGELFF. The CDR3 DNA follows: TGCGCCAGCAGCCAAGATCGGCTAGCGACCGGGGAGCTGTTTTTT.